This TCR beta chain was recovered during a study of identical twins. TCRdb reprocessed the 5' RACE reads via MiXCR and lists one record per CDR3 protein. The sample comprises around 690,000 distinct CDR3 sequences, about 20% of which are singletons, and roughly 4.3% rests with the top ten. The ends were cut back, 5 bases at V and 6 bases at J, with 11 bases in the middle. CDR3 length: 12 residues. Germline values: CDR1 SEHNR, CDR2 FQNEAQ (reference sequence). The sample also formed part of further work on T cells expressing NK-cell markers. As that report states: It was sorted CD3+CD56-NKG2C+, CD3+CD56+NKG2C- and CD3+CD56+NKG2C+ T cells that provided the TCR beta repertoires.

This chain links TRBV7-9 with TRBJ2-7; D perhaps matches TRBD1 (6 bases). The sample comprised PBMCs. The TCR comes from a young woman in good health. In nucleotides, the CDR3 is TGTGCCAGCAGCCACGGGACACGCGAGCAGTACTTC. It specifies CASSHGTREQYF.